This is a list of T cell receptor beta chains from one sample in a study of blood T cell repertoires in COVID-19. Only in-frame clones appear in the TCRdb table, and some are missing; sequencing was by immunoSEQ multiplex PCR. The sample carries about 240,000 clones, around nine tenths recorded once. The sequencing input was peripheral blood. The receptors come from a woman aged 65 to 85 with active or convalescent COVID-19. The CDR3 runs from the conserved cysteine through the conserved F or W. Each record gives: V gene, clone size, J gene, D gene, CDR3 DNA, CDR3 protein. D genes are given only for firm matches. Size is stated for part of the rows, as once, few or many counts, or as a class when the clone is expanded.

>TRBV4-3|-|TRBJ1-4|-
TGCGCCAGCAGCCAAGAAGAGGGTAATGAAAAACTGTTTTTT
CASSQEEGNEKLFF
>TRBV5-1|-|TRBJ2-5|-
TGCGCCAGCAGAGAGGGGGGGGCGGGGCAAGAGACCCAGTACTTC
CASREGGAGQETQYF
>TRBV6-6|-|TRBJ1-6|TRBD1
TGTGCCAGCAGTAATACCGGGACAGGCCACTTT
CASSNTGTGHF
>TRBV2|once|TRBJ2-5|TRBD1
TGTGCCAGCAGTGTATCCGGGACAGGAGAGACCCAGTACTTC
CASSVSGTGETQYF
>TRBV7-3|-|TRBJ1-2|-
TGTGCCAGCAGCTTATCGGGAAATGGCTACACCTTC
CASSLSGNGYTF
>TRBV5-1|-|TRBJ2-3|TRBD1
TGCGCCAGCAGTCAAGGGCAGGGACAGGATACGCAGTATTTT
CASSQGQGQDTQYF
>TRBV6-6|-|TRBJ1-5|TRBD1
TGTGCCAGCAGCTGGGACAGTAATAGCAATCAGCCCCAGCATTTT
CASSWDSNSNQPQHF
>TRBV11-3|once|TRBJ2-7|-
TGTGCCAGCAGCTTAGATACATTTTCAACAGAGCAGTACTTC
CASSLDTFSTEQYF
>TRBV7-2|-|TRBJ1-2|-
TGTGCCAGCAGCTCCGTGACAAGTACCCACTTC
CASSSVTSTHF
>TRBV9|-|TRBJ2-2|-
TGTGCCAGCAGCGTAGAAGGTCAGGGTGGAACCGGGGAGCTGTTTTTT
CASSVEGQGGTGELFF
>TRBV6-5|-|TRBJ2-3|-
TGTGCCAGCAGATCCAGGGATCTGGGCCCAGATACGCAGTATTTT
CASRSRDLGPDTQYF
>TRBV18|-|TRBJ2-7|TRBD1
TGTGCCAGCTCCCTTAGGGGGCGGGTCGAGGCGCAGTACTTC
CASSLRGRVEAQYF
>TRBV12-3/TRBV12-4|-|TRBJ2-7|-
TGTGCCAGCAGTTTCGCGACAGTGGGCGAGCAGTACTTC
CASSFATVGEQYF
>TRBV27|-|TRBJ2-2|TRBD1
TGTGCCAGCATACCGGACAGGGGGCGCGTCGGGGAGCTGTTTTTT
CASIPDRGRVGELFF
>TRBV21-1|-|TRBJ1-2|-
TGTGCCAGCAGCAAAAGAACGGAAATCGGGTTTTTGTATGGCTACACCTTC
CASSKRTEIGFLYGYTF
>TRBV4-2|-|TRBJ1-6|TRBD1
TGTGCCAGCAGCCCCTTACCCTCCGGACAGGATATCCTAAGCTCCTATAATTCACCCCTCCACTTT
CASSPLPSGQDILSSYNSPLHF
>TRBV18|-|TRBJ2-5|TRBD2
TGTGCCAGCTCACCACTAGCGGGGGGACAAGAGACCCAGTACTTC
CASSPLAGGQETQYF
>TRBV21-1|few|TRBJ1-6|-
TGTGCCCGATCCGGGGGGTTTGGGTGGAATTCACCCCTCCACTTT
CARSGGFGWNSPLHF
>TRBV5-4|once|TRBJ2-7|-
TGTGCCAGCAGCTTGCAACGAAGGGATTCGGGGGAGCAGTACTTC
CASSLQRRDSGEQYF
>TRBV11-3|-|TRBJ1-2|-
TGTGCCAGCAGCCCCCGGGGGTCCGACTATGGCTACACCTTC
CASSPRGSDYGYTF
>TRBV10-1|-|TRBJ2-3|TRBD2
TGCGCCAGCAGTGAGGGGGGGGCAGATACGCAGTATTTT
CASSEGGADTQYF
>TRBV6-6|-|TRBJ2-1|-
TGTGCCAGCAGCTCCCAGGTCCCTTCCTACAATGAGCAGTTCTTC
CASSSQVPSYNEQFF
>TRBV5-1|-|TRBJ1-1|TRBD1
TGCGCCAGCAGCTCTGGACAGGCATTGGAAGCTTTCTTT
CASSSGQALEAFF
>TRBV5-1|-|TRBJ2-7|TRBD1
TGCGCCAGCAGCTTGGTACAGGGGGGATCCTACGAGCAGTACTTC
CASSLVQGGSYEQYF
>TRBV5-1|-|TRBJ1-2|-
TGCGCCAGCAGCTTGGACACCCCTAACTATGGCTACACCTTC
CASSLDTPNYGYTF
>TRBV12-5|once|TRBJ1-2|-
TGTGCTAGTGGTTTGGGCGGCGTGAGGGGCTACACCTTC
CASGLGGVRGYTF
>TRBV12-3/TRBV12-4|-|TRBJ1-5|-
TGTGCCAGCAGTTTTTCAGGGATCCAGCCCCAGCATTTT
CASSFSGIQPQHF
>TRBV5-1|-|TRBJ1-6|TRBD1
TGCGCCAGCAGCTTGGGACAGGGGGCTTCACCCCTCCACTTT
CASSLGQGASPLHF
>TRBV18|-|TRBJ2-7|TRBD1
TGTGCCAGCTCACCAAACGGCGTAGGACAGGGTATCGGCAAGCAGTACTTC
CASSPNGVGQGIGKQYF